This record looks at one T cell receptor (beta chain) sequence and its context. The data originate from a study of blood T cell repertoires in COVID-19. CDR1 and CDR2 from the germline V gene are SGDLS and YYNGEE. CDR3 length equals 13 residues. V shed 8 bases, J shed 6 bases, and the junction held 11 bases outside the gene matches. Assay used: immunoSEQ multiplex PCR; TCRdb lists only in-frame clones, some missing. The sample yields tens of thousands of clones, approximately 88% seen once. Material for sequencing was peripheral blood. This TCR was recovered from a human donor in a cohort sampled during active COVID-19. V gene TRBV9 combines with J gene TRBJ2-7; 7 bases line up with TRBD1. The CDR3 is CASNDGQVSEQYF. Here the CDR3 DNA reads TGTGCCAGTAACGATGGACAGGTCTCCGAGCAGTACTTC.